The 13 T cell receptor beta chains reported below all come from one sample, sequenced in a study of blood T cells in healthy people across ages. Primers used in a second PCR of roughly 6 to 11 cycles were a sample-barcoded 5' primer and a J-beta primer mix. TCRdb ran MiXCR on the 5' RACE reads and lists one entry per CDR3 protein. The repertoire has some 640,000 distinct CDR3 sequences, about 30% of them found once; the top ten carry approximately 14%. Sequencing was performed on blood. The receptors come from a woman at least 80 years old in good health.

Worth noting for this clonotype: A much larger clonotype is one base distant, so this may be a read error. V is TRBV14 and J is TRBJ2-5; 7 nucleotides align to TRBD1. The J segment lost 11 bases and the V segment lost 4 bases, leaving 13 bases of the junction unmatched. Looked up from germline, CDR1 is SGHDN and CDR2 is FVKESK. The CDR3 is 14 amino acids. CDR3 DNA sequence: TGTGCCAGCAGCCTACGGGACAGCTACAATGAGCAGTACTTC. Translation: CASSLRDSYNEQYF.

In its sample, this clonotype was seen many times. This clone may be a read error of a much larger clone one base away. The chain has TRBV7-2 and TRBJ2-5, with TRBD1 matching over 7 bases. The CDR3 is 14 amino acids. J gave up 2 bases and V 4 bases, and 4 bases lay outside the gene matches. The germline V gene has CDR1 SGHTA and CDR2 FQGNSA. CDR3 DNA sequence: TGTGCCAGCAGCTGTGGGACAGTTCAAGAGACCCAGTACTTC. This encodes CASSCGTVQETQYF.

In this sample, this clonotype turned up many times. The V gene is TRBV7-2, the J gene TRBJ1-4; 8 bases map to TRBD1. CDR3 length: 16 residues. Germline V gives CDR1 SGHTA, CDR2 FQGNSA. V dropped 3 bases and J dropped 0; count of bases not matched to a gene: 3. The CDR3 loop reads CASSFGRGPTNEKLFF. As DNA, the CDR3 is TGTGCCAGCAGCTTTGGCAGGGGGCCAACTAATGAAAAACTGTTTTTT.

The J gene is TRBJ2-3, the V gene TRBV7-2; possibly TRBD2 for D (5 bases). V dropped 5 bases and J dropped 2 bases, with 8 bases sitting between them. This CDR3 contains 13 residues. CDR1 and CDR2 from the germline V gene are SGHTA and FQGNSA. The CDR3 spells CASSIDYTDTQYF. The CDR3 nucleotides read TGTGCCAGCAGCATCGACTACACAGATACGCAGTATTTT.

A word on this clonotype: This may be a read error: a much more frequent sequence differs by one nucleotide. The CDR3 nucleotides are TGTGCCATCGGAGGCCGCCCTGGGGCAGGTACGCAGTATTTT. Translated, it gives CAIGGRPGAGTQYF. This chain joins TRBV10-3 and TRBJ2-3; tentatively, D is TRBD1 or TRBD2 (5 bases each). Germline CDR1 is ENHRY and CDR2 is SYGVKD. The CDR3 has 14 amino acids. V dropped 8 bases and J dropped 8 bases, with 20 bases sitting between them.

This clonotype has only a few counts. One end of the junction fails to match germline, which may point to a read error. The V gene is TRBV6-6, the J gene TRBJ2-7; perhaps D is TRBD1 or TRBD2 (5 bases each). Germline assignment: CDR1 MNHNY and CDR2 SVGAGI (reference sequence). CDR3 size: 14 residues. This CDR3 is CASRYSMRGDEQYF. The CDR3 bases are TGTGCCAGCAGGTACTCGATGAGAGGGGACGAGCAGTACTTC.

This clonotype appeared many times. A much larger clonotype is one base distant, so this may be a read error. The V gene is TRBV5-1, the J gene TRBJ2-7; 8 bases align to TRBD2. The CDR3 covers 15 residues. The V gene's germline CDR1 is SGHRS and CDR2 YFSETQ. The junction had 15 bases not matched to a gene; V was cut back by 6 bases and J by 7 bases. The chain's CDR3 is CASTIGGLGSHEQYF. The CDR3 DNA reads TGCGCCAGCACTATCGGGGGACTAGGGTCCCATGAGCAGTACTTC.

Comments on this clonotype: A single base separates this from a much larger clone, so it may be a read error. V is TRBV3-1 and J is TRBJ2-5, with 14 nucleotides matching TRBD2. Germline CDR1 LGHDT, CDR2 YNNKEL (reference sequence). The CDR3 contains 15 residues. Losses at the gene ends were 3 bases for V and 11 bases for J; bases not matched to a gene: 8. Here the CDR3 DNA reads TGTGCCAGCAGCCAGCGACTAGCGGGGGGGAATGAGCAGTACTTC. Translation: CASSQRLAGGNEQYF.

The CDR3 sequence is CASRRAQGKGLAGVFYEQYF. The CDR3 DNA reads TGTGCCAGCAGACGAGCCCAGGGGAAGGGACTAGCGGGAGTTTTTTACGAGCAGTACTTC. The V gene is TRBV12-3 or TRBV12-4, the J gene TRBJ2-7; TRBD2 matches 14 bases. The CDR3 is 20 amino acids. With V trimmed by 6 bases and J by 4 bases, 20 bases remained unmatched.

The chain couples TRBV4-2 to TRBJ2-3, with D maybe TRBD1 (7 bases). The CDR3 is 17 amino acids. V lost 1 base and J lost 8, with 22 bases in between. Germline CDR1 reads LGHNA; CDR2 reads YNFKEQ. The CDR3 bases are TGTGCCAGCAGCCAAGCTTTAACAGGGGATGTGCGGGGTACGCAGTATTTT. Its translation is CASSQALTGDVRGTQYF.

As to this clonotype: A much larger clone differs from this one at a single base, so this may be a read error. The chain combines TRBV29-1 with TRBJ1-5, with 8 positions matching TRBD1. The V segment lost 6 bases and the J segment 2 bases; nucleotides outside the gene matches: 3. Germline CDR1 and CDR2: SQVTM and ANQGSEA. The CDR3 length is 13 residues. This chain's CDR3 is CSVQQGGNQPQHF. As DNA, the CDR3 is TGCAGCGTCCAACAGGGGGGCAATCAGCCCCAGCATTTT.

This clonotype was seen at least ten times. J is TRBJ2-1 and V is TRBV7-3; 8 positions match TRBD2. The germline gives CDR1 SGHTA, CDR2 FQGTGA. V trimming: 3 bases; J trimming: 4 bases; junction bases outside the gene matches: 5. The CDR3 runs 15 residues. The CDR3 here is CASSFESGGYNEQFF. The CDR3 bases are TGTGCCAGCAGCTTTGAAAGCGGGGGTTACAATGAGCAGTTCTTC. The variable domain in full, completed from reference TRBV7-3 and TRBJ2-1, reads GAGVSQTPSNKVTEKGKYVELRCDPISGHTALYWYRQSLGQGPEFLIYFQGTGAADDSGLPNDRFFAVRPEGSVSTLKIQRTERGDSAVYLCASSFESGGYNEQFFGPGTRLTVL.

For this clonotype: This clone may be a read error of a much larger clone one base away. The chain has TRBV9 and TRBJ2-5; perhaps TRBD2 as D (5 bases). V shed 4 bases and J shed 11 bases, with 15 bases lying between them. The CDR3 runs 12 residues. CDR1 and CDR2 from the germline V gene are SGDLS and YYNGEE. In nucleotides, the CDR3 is TGTGCCAGCAGCTCTGGACTTAGGGAGCAGTACTTC. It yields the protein CASSSGLREQYF.